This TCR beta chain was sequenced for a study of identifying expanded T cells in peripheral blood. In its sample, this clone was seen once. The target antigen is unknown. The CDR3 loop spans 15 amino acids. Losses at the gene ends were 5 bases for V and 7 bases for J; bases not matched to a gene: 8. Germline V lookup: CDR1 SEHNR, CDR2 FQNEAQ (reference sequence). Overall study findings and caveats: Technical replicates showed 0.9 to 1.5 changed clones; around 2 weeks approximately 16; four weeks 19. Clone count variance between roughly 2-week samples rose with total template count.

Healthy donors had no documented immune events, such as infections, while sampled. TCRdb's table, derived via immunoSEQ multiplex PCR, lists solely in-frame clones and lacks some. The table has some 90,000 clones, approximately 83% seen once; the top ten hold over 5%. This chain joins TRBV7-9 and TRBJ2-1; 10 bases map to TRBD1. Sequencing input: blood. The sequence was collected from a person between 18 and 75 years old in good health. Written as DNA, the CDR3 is TGTGCCAGCAGCGACCGACAGGGGGCGGATAATGAGCAGTTCTTC. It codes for CASSDRQGADNEQFF.